A single sample is the source of the 17 T cell receptor beta chains below, sequenced in a study of monozygotic twins with inflammatory bowel disease (dated by TCRdb to about 2019). Libraries came from 5' RACE. Sequencing used an Illumina HiSeq 2500. After the reads were reprocessed by TCRdb, one entry was made per CDR3 protein sequence, with no DNA. The sample table records 200,000 to 250,000 distinct CDR3 sequences. Around 7.6% of the sample is taken by the ten largest. The sample taken for sequencing was blood. The receptors were sampled from a human donor with ulcerative colitis or Crohn's disease, or a healthy co-twin of an affected twin (not recorded which).

J is TRBJ2-3 and V is TRBV11-2; there is no DNA to check the TCRdb D call of TRBD2. In germline, CDR1 is SGHAT, CDR2 FQNNGV. The CDR3 runs to 19 residues. CDR3 residues: CASSPGLAGGVSFVDTQYF.

The chain employs TRBV3-1 and TRBJ2-1; no DNA is available, so the TRBD1 call from TCRdb remains unchecked. CDR3 length: 14 residues. Germline V gene data show CDR1 as LGHDT and CDR2 as YNNKEL (reference sequence). CDR3 region: CASSQAGAGNEQFF.

The chain recombines TRBV6-1 with TRBJ2-6; TCRdb's D gene call, TRBD2, goes unchecked for lack of DNA. The V gene's germline CDR1 is MNHNS and CDR2 SASEGT. The CDR3 length is 19 residues. Here the CDR3 reads CASTTQTPGLSRGANVLTF.

The rearrangement joins TRBV28 to TRBJ1-1; without DNA, the TCRdb call of TRBD1 cannot be checked. The CDR3 covers 15 residues. Germline-derived CDR1 and CDR2 are MDHEN and SYDVKM. CDR3 residues: CASSTGTGGITEAFF.

The chain uses TRBV7-8 and TRBJ2-7; TCRdb's D call, TRBD1, is unchecked because there is no DNA. The CDR3 length is 13 residues. Germline V gene sequence: CDR1 SGHVS, CDR2 FQNEAQ. The CDR3 region is CASSRTLTYEQYF.

The V and J genes are TRBV7-2 and TRBJ1-1; TCRdb outputs TRBD1, but without DNA this stays unchecked. The germline CDR1 and CDR2 sequences are SGHTA and FQGNSA. This CDR3 region has 15 residues. CDR3 protein: CASSLKGRGNTEAFF.

The chain links TRBV5-1 to TRBJ2-7. The CDR3 runs 13 residues. CDR1 SGHRS and CDR2 YFSETQ come from the germline V gene. CDR3: CASRPQATYEQYF. The full variable domain, completed using reference TRBV5-1 and TRBJ2-7, is KAGVTQTPRYLIKTRGQQVTLSCSPISGHRSVSWYQQTPGQGLQFLFEYFSETQRNKGNFPGRFSGRQFSNSRSEMNVSTLELGDSALYLCASRPQATYEQYFGPGTRLTVT.

V and J are TRBV20-1 and TRBJ1-5; TCRdb gives TRBD1 as the D gene, but with no DNA this cannot be confirmed. The CDR3 runs 13 residues. In germline, CDR1 is DFQATT, CDR2 SNEGSKA (reference sequence). The CDR3 sequence: CSAPGPGNQPQHF.

This chain links TRBV29-1 with TRBJ2-4; lacking DNA, the TRBD2 call made by TCRdb goes unchecked. Germline loops: CDR1 SQVTM, CDR2 ANQGSEA. The CDR3 consists of 14 residues. The CDR3 spells CSVARTEAKNIQYF.

This chain links TRBV30 with TRBJ1-2; TCRdb proposes TRBD1, but this gene call is untestable without DNA. CDR1 is GTSNPN and CDR2 is SVGIG in the germline V gene (reference sequence). This CDR3 has 15 residues. CDR3 loop: CAWSALPRDSYGYTF.

V is TRBV6-2 or TRBV6-3 and J is TRBJ2-5. Germline V gene data show CDR1 as MNHEY and CDR2 as SVGEGT. This CDR3 region has 13 residues. Here the CDR3 reads CASRKAVQETQYF.

The CDR3: CASSQEGTSGSTDTQYF. The V call is TRBV4-1, the J call TRBJ2-3; no DNA is available, so the TRBD2 call from TCRdb remains unchecked. CDR3 size: 17 residues. The germline gives CDR1 MGHRA, CDR2 YSYEKL.

The rearrangement joins TRBV12-3 or TRBV12-4 to TRBJ2-5; TCRdb's D call, TRBD2, is unchecked because there is no DNA. The CDR3 covers 14 residues. The CDR3: CASRLAGGGETQYF.

The chain combines TRBV30 with TRBJ2-7; TCRdb's assignment of TRBD2 cannot be checked, as there is no DNA. Germline lookup yields CDR1 GTSNPN and CDR2 SVGIG (reference sequence). The CDR3 consists of 13 residues. The CDR3 is CAWEASGAYEQYF.

This chain links TRBV27 with TRBJ2-7. The germline gives CDR1 MNHEY, CDR2 SMNVEV (reference sequence). The CDR3 is 14 amino acids. The CDR3 sequence is CASSLSGSSYDQYF.

The V gene is TRBV7-9, the J gene TRBJ2-7; there is no DNA to check the TCRdb D call of TRBD2. The CDR3 covers 16 residues. Germline V gene data show CDR1 as SEHNR and CDR2 as FQNEAQ (reference sequence). CDR3: CASSFSLAGPSYEQYF.

The V gene is TRBV18, the J gene TRBJ2-3. Germline-derived CDR1 and CDR2 are KGHSH and LQKENI. The CDR3 spans 13 residues. The CDR3 spells CASSLGYTDTQYF.